The rows below give T cell receptor beta chains drawn from one sample of a study of regulatory T cells in long-lasting Graves disease. TCRdb independently ran MiXCR on the multiplex PCR reads; one entry per CDR3 protein. The sample shows approximately 390,000 distinct CDR3 sequences, about 17% of them seen only once. This sample also belongs to another study, concerning T cells in Graves' hyperthyroidism and ophthalmopathy.

Sample: peripheral blood mononuclear cells (PBMCs), taken at new diagnosis, from a patient treated with antithyroid drugs. These receptors originate from a woman aged 18-35 years with Graves disease. Both conserved end residues are part of each CDR3. The D gene is left open where the match is weak. Part of the rows lack a size; the others show once, few, many or a class for expanded clones.

v_gene: TRBV13; d_gene: TRBD2; abundance: many; j_gene: TRBJ2-4; CDR3nt: TGTGCCAGCAGCTTAGGACTAGCGGGGGGTCCCCTCAAAAACATTCAGTACTTC; CDR3aa: CASSLGLAGGPLKNIQYF
v_gene: TRBV6-1; d_gene: NA; abundance: many; j_gene: TRBJ2-7; CDR3nt: TGTGCCAGCAGTCCGCTTGGGGCAGCCAGCTACGAGCAGTACTTC; CDR3aa: CASSPLGAASYEQYF
v_gene: TRBV6-2/TRBV6-3; d_gene: TRBD1; abundance: many; j_gene: TRBJ2-6; CDR3nt: TGTGCCAGCAGTTACGGCGGGACAGGGACCAACGTCCTGACTTTC; CDR3aa: CASSYGGTGTNVLTF
v_gene: TRBV6-1; d_gene: TRBD1; abundance: many; j_gene: TRBJ1-1; CDR3nt: TGTGCCAGCAGGCCGACAGGGGGCGTCACTGAAGCTTTCTTT; CDR3aa: CASRPTGGVTEAFF
v_gene: TRBV20-1; d_gene: NA; abundance: NA; j_gene: TRBJ2-1; CDR3nt: TGCAGTGCATATTCGGGACTTCCTAGCTCCTACAATGAGCAGTTCTTC; CDR3aa: CSAYSGLPSSYNEQFF
v_gene: TRBV27; d_gene: TRBD2; abundance: NA; j_gene: TRBJ2-1; CDR3nt: TGTGCCAGCAGTTTACGACTAGCGGGAGGGAGCTCCTACAATGAGCAGTTCTTC; CDR3aa: CASSLRLAGGSSYNEQFF
v_gene: TRBV2; d_gene: NA; abundance: many; j_gene: TRBJ2-7; CDR3nt: TGTGCCAGCTACACGCAGGGTCAAGGATACGAGCAGTACTTC; CDR3aa: CASYTQGQGYEQYF
v_gene: TRBV7-9; d_gene: NA; abundance: many; j_gene: TRBJ2-7; CDR3nt: TGTGCCAGCAGCTTAGTGGGAAGAGGACAGTCGTTC; CDR3aa: CASSLVGRGQSF
v_gene: TRBV6-2/TRBV6-3; d_gene: TRBD1; abundance: NA; j_gene: TRBJ2-7; CDR3nt: TGTGCCAGCAGAGCCGGGACAGGGACTCCCTACGAGCAGTACTTC; CDR3aa: CASRAGTGTPYEQYF
v_gene: TRBV28; d_gene: NA; abundance: many; j_gene: TRBJ2-7; CDR3nt: TGTGCCAGCAGCCCCCCGGAGGAATTGTACGAGCAGTACTTC; CDR3aa: CASSPPEELYEQYF
v_gene: TRBV5-4; d_gene: NA; abundance: NA; j_gene: TRBJ2-1; CDR3nt: TGTGCCAGCAGCTTGGCGTCGAGTGAGCAGTTCTTC; CDR3aa: CASSLASSEQFF
v_gene: TRBV7-2; d_gene: NA; abundance: few; j_gene: TRBJ1-2; CDR3nt: TGTGCCAGCAGCTTAGATTCCCTCCCCCTAGATGGCTACACCTTC; CDR3aa: CASSLDSLPLDGYTF
v_gene: TRBV4-3; d_gene: TRBD1; abundance: NA; j_gene: TRBJ2-1; CDR3nt: TGCGCCAGCAGCCAAGCAACAGGGGTTTTCGATGAGCAGTTCTTC; CDR3aa: CASSQATGVFDEQFF
v_gene: TRBV15; d_gene: NA; abundance: NA; j_gene: TRBJ2-7; CDR3nt: TGTGCCACCAGCAGAGCGGGAGCCGCCTCCTACGAGCAGTACTTC; CDR3aa: CATSRAGAASYEQYF
v_gene: TRBV24-1; d_gene: NA; abundance: many; j_gene: TRBJ2-7; CDR3nt: TGTGCCACCAGTGATTTTCGGGACGGGGACTACGAGCAGTACTTC; CDR3aa: CATSDFRDGDYEQYF
v_gene: TRBV12-3/TRBV12-4; d_gene: NA; abundance: many; j_gene: TRBJ1-1; CDR3nt: TGTGCCAGCAGTTTAGCTGAAGCTTTCTTT; CDR3aa: CASSLAEAFF
v_gene: TRBV10-1; d_gene: NA; abundance: NA; j_gene: TRBJ1-1; CDR3nt: TGCGCCAGCAGTGAATCAGTTAACACTGAAGCTTTCTTT; CDR3aa: CASSESVNTEAFF
v_gene: TRBV5-1; d_gene: NA; abundance: NA; j_gene: TRBJ2-1; CDR3nt: TGCGCCAGCAGACCCGGACAGCTTTCCTACAATGAGCAGTTCTTC; CDR3aa: CASRPGQLSYNEQFF
v_gene: TRBV6-2/TRBV6-3; d_gene: NA; abundance: many; j_gene: TRBJ1-2; CDR3nt: TGTGCCAGCGGGGGGGGAAGGCGTTTAAGATATGGCTACACCTTC; CDR3aa: CASGGGRRLRYGYTF
v_gene: TRBV6-2/TRBV6-3; d_gene: NA; abundance: many; j_gene: TRBJ2-7; CDR3nt: TGTGCCAGCATTGAAACAGGGCATGGTTCCTACGAGCAGTACTTC; CDR3aa: CASIETGHGSYEQYF
v_gene: TRBV12-3/TRBV12-4; d_gene: NA; abundance: many; j_gene: TRBJ1-4; CDR3nt: TGTGCCAGCAGTTTTTCCGGGACTAATGAAAAACTGTTTTTT; CDR3aa: CASSFSGTNEKLFF
v_gene: TRBV6-1; d_gene: NA; abundance: many; j_gene: TRBJ2-7; CDR3nt: TGTGCCAGCAGAACTCTCTACGAGCAGTACTTC; CDR3aa: CASRTLYEQYF
v_gene: TRBV12-3/TRBV12-4; d_gene: NA; abundance: many; j_gene: TRBJ2-7; CDR3nt: TGTGCCAGCAGTAACCGGGACGGAGATCGAGAGCAGTACTTC; CDR3aa: CASSNRDGDREQYF
v_gene: TRBV20-1; d_gene: NA; abundance: few; j_gene: TRBJ1-4; CDR3nt: TGCAGTGCTAGAGGGGCCGGGCGAGGGGACCGACTGTTTTTT; CDR3aa: CSARGAGRGDRLFF
v_gene: TRBV11-2; d_gene: NA; abundance: many; j_gene: TRBJ1-1; CDR3nt: TGCGCCAGCAGCTTGGGGGAAGACACTGAAGCTTTCTTT; CDR3aa: CASSLGEDTEAFF
v_gene: TRBV27; d_gene: NA; abundance: many; j_gene: TRBJ2-7; CDR3nt: TGTGCCAGCAGTTTAGTGGGCCAGCACGAGCAGTACTTC; CDR3aa: CASSLVGQHEQYF
v_gene: TRBV5-6; d_gene: NA; abundance: few; j_gene: TRBJ1-4; CDR3nt: TGTGCCAGCAGCTTGGTTGTGGGGGAAAAACTGTTTTTT; CDR3aa: CASSLVVGEKLFF
v_gene: TRBV2; d_gene: TRBD1; abundance: NA; j_gene: TRBJ2-5; CDR3nt: TGTGCCAGCAGCGCCAGATTAACAGGGGCAGGAGAGACCCAGTACTTC; CDR3aa: CASSARLTGAGETQYF
v_gene: TRBV4-1; d_gene: TRBD2; abundance: few; j_gene: TRBJ2-1; CDR3nt: TGCGCCAGCAGCCCCATTAGAGGGAGGGCGAGCTCCTACAATGAGCAGTTCTTC; CDR3aa: CASSPIRGRASSYNEQFF
v_gene: TRBV3-1; d_gene: TRBD2; abundance: NA; j_gene: TRBJ2-7; CDR3nt: TGTGCCAGCAGCCAAGGAGCGGGGGGGTTCCTTACCTACGAGCAGTACTTC; CDR3aa: CASSQGAGGFLTYEQYF
v_gene: TRBV20-1; d_gene: TRBD2; abundance: few; j_gene: TRBJ2-2; CDR3nt: TGCAGTGCTAGAGATTTGGCGGGAGCCGGGGAGCTGTTTTTT; CDR3aa: CSARDLAGAGELFF
v_gene: TRBV15; d_gene: NA; abundance: few; j_gene: TRBJ2-1; CDR3nt: TGTGCCACCAACATCAACAGGGCCTCCTCCTACAATGAGCAGTTCTTC; CDR3aa: CATNINRASSYNEQFF
v_gene: TRBV12-3/TRBV12-4; d_gene: TRBD2; abundance: many; j_gene: TRBJ2-3; CDR3nt: TGTGCCAGCAGTTTATGGGCTAGCGGGGGGGAACAAGATACGCAGTATTTT; CDR3aa: CASSLWASGGEQDTQYF
v_gene: TRBV15; d_gene: NA; abundance: NA; j_gene: TRBJ2-6; CDR3nt: TGTGCCACCAGCAGACCGGACCACTCTGGGGCCAACGTCCTGACTTTC; CDR3aa: CATSRPDHSGANVLTF
v_gene: TRBV5-1; d_gene: NA; abundance: many; j_gene: TRBJ2-1; CDR3nt: TGCGCCAGCAGCTTGCCTTCGGCAAATGAGCAGTTCTTC; CDR3aa: CASSLPSANEQFF
v_gene: TRBV19; d_gene: NA; abundance: many; j_gene: TRBJ1-1; CDR3nt: TGTGCCAGTAGTGCCAGTGGGGCCCTGAACACTGAAGCTTTCTTT; CDR3aa: CASSASGALNTEAFF
v_gene: TRBV5-1; d_gene: NA; abundance: NA; j_gene: TRBJ1-3; CDR3nt: TGCGCCAGCTCGTCAACGACAGGAAACTCTGGAAACACCATATATTTT; CDR3aa: CASSSTTGNSGNTIYF
v_gene: TRBV6-2/TRBV6-3; d_gene: TRBD1; abundance: NA; j_gene: TRBJ2-4; CDR3nt: TGTGCCAGCAGTTACCTGCCGGGACAGGGGGACGACATTCAGTACTTC; CDR3aa: CASSYLPGQGDDIQYF
v_gene: TRBV30; d_gene: NA; abundance: many; j_gene: TRBJ1-5; CDR3nt: TGTGCCTGGAGAGGGGCAGTTGATCAGCCCCAGCATTTT; CDR3aa: CAWRGAVDQPQHF
v_gene: TRBV13; d_gene: TRBD2; abundance: many; j_gene: TRBJ2-1; CDR3nt: TGTGCCAGCAGCTCCCCGTCTAGCGGGGGATACAATGAGCAGTTCTTC; CDR3aa: CASSSPSSGGYNEQFF
v_gene: TRBV12-3/TRBV12-4; d_gene: NA; abundance: many; j_gene: TRBJ2-1; CDR3nt: TGTGCCAGCAGTTTAGCGGGAGAAGGGGGTGAGCAGTTCTTC; CDR3aa: CASSLAGEGGEQFF
v_gene: TRBV27; d_gene: NA; abundance: few; j_gene: TRBJ2-1; CDR3nt: TGTGCCAGCAATGGGGGGGCGAATGAGCAGTTCTTC; CDR3aa: CASNGGANEQFF
v_gene: TRBV7-9; d_gene: TRBD2; abundance: many; j_gene: TRBJ2-5; CDR3nt: TGTGCCAGCAGTGGACTAGCGGGGGTGTTGACCCAGTACTTC; CDR3aa: CASSGLAGVLTQYF
v_gene: TRBV12-3/TRBV12-4; d_gene: NA; abundance: NA; j_gene: TRBJ2-2; CDR3nt: TGTGCCAGCACCCCATTGGAGGGAACCGGGGAGCTGTTTTTT; CDR3aa: CASTPLEGTGELFF